Below are 25 T cell receptor beta chains sequenced from a single sample in a study of response to subunit inactivated influenza vaccine listed by TCRdb under 2018. Library preparation used RT-PCR. The data were produced on an Illumina HiSeq 2500. Using fastp at Q25 and MiXCR, TCRdb reprocessed the public reads and kept productive beta chains. CDR3 protein sequences are deduplicated, and each keeps its most common genes and DNA. Here the sample has 500,000 to 550,000 distinct CDR3 sequences; around 8% occur a single time. Over 10% of the sample is taken by the ten largest. Sequenced material: PBMCs from blood, taken around 25 months after vaccination. These receptors were obtained from a man aged 45 to 70 who received an inactivated influenza vaccine. Donor details come from another sample of the same person, matched by shared clones.

This clonotype was seen at least ten times. The J gene is TRBJ1-2, the V gene TRBV7-9; a weak D match, TRBD1 (5 bases). Germline CDR1 and CDR2: SEHNR and FQNEAQ (reference sequence). V dropped 7 bases and J dropped 4 bases, with 16 bases sitting between them. The length of the CDR3 is 14 residues. CDR3 sequence reads: CASTRGGWPYGYTF. As DNA, the CDR3 is TGTGCCAGCACCCGGGGCGGGTGGCCCTATGGCTACACCTTC.

This clonotype was counted a few times. The rearrangement links TRBV29-1 to TRBJ1-3, with a weak D call TRBD1 (5 bases). The germline V gene encodes CDR1 SQVTM and CDR2 ANQGSEA. CDR3 length equals 14 residues. Trimming took off 6 bases at V and 1 base at J, with 13 bases between the two ends. The DNA of the CDR3 is TGCAGCGTCGACACTGCAGGGTCTGGAAACACCATATATTTT. It translates to CSVDTAGSGNTIYF.

In its sample, this clonotype was seen a few times. The J gene is TRBJ2-2, the V gene TRBV6-5; D perhaps matches TRBD1 (5 bases). Germline V gene lookup returns CDR1 MNHEY and CDR2 SVGAGI. The CDR3 runs 16 residues. Trimming removed 2 bases from V and 6 bases from J, with 16 bases in between. CDR3 in amino acids: CASSYNGAPQAGELFF. The CDR3 DNA reads as TGTGCCAGCAGTTACAATGGGGCCCCACAGGCCGGGGAGCTGTTTTTT.

This clonotype was observed a handful of times. The chain carries TRBV4-2 and TRBJ2-2, with D perhaps matching TRBD1 or TRBD2 (5 bases each). The CDR3 loop spans 17 amino acids. Trimming left V 0 bases short and J 1 base short, with 12 bases between. In germline, CDR1 is LGHNA, CDR2 YNFKEQ. CDR3: CASSQELLGVNTGELFF. The CDR3 DNA sequence: TGTGCCAGCAGCCAAGAGCTGCTGGGGGTGAACACCGGGGAGCTGTTTTTT.

The chain links TRBV9 to TRBJ2-4; TRBD2 matches 7 bases. In germline, CDR1 is SGDLS, CDR2 YYNGEE. This CDR3 region has 14 residues. Trimming removed 0 bases from V and 8 bases from J; junction bases left unmatched: 5. DNA for the CDR3: TGTGCCAGCAGCGTAGGGGACTATGTAGACATTCAGTACTTC. This encodes CASSVGDYVDIQYF. Filled out from reference TRBV9 and TRBJ2-4, the complete variable domain reads DSGVTQTPKHLITATGQRVTLRCSPRSGDLSVYWYQQSLDQGLQFLIQYYNGEERAKGNILERFSAQQFPDLHSELNLSSLELGDSALYFCASSVGDYVDIQYFGAGTRLSVL.

A few counts support this clonotype. CDR3 nucleotides: TGTGCCAGCAGCCAGGGACAGGGTTTTTCACTGTTTTTT. Amino acids: CASSQGQGFSLFF. This chain connects TRBV14 to TRBJ1-4; 9 bases agree with TRBD1. In germline, CDR1 is SGHDN, CDR2 FVKESK. The trim removed 3 bases at V and 13 bases at J, leaving 6 bases unmatched. The CDR3 spans 13 residues.

J is TRBJ2-1 and V is TRBV5-6, with a possible D match to TRBD1 (6 bases). Germline V CDR1 and CDR2: SGHDT, YYEEEE. This CDR3 region has 16 residues. V shed 0 bases and J shed 1 base, with 11 bases lying between them. The CDR3, as DNA: TGTGCCAGCAGCTTGGAAGGGGGATTGTCCTACAATGAGCAGTTCTTC. Protein: CASSLEGGLSYNEQFF. Using reference TRBV5-6 and TRBJ2-1 for the parts outside the CDR3, the full variable domain is DAGVTQSPTHLIKTRGQQVTLRCSPKSGHDTVSWYQQALGQGPQFIFQYYEEEERQRGNFPDRFSGHQFPNYSSELNVNALLLGDSALYLCASSLEGGLSYNEQFFGPGTRLTVL.

The chain is built from TRBV20-1 and TRBJ2-7; weak D call: TRBD1 (5 bases). The CDR3 extends over 12 amino acids. The V end lost 7 bases, the J end lost 1 base, and 11 bases lay between the germline ends. Per germline, CDR1 DFQATT and CDR2 SNEGSKA (reference sequence). The CDR3 region has the DNA TGCAGTGGGGGCAGGCCGTCCTACGAGCAGTACTTC. This gives the protein CSGGRPSYEQYF.

This clonotype was seen a handful of times. The rearrangement uses TRBV5-1 and TRBJ2-3; a weak D match, TRBD1 (6 bases). Deletions cut 0 bases from V and 2 bases from J, with 7 bases between. Germline lookup yields CDR1 SGHRS and CDR2 YFSETQ. This CDR3 contains 14 residues. The CDR3 region is CASSLEGVTDTQYF. The CDR3 DNA reads as TGCGCCAGCAGCTTGGAGGGGGTCACAGATACGCAGTATTTT.

CDR3 coding DNA: TGCGCCAGCAGCCAAGAGGGACAGGAATATCCTAATGAAAAACTGTTTTTT. Translation: CASSQEGQEYPNEKLFF. The chain carries TRBV4-3 and TRBJ1-4, with 8 bases identical to TRBD1. The CDR3 sequence is 17 residues long. The V and J ends lost 0 bases and 3 bases, in that order; junction bases with no gene match: 6. Germline V gene data show CDR1 as LGHNA and CDR2 as YSLEER.

This clonotype has a handful of counts. This sequence joins TRBV29-1 and TRBJ2-7; 8 nucleotides agree with TRBD2. The CDR3 length is 14 residues. Germline V gene data show CDR1 as SQVTM and CDR2 as ANQGSEA. Trimming took 7 bases from V and 5 from J; bases not matched to a gene: 13. CDR3 DNA sequence: TGCAGCGCCAGCGGGGGAACCTCCAGCGACGAGCAGTACTTC. Amino acid sequence: CSASGGTSSDEQYF.

The V and J genes are TRBV20-1 and TRBJ2-7; D perhaps matches TRBD1 (5 bases). The CDR3 runs 14 residues. The V end was cut by 2 bases, the J end by 3 bases, with 14 bases between. The germline CDR1 and CDR2 sequences are DFQATT and SNEGSKA (reference sequence). CDR3 amino acids: CSARQTVKGYEQYF. CDR3 in DNA: TGCAGTGCTAGACAGACAGTTAAGGGCTACGAGCAGTACTTC.

This clonotype turned up a few times. The chain couples TRBV27 to TRBJ2-1, with 7 bases lining up with TRBD2. Germline V gives CDR1 MNHEY, CDR2 SMNVEV (reference sequence). The CDR3 covers 15 residues. V lost 1 base to trimming and J lost 3 bases; unmatched junction nucleotides: 3. The CDR3 loop reads CASSLYAGVYNEQFF. The CDR3 DNA follows: TGTGCCAGCAGTTTATATGCGGGGGTCTACAATGAGCAGTTCTTC.

The chain uses TRBV20-1 and TRBJ2-6; TRBD1 matches at 7 bases. Looked up from germline, CDR1 is DFQATT and CDR2 is SNEGSKA (reference sequence). Unmatched junction bases numbered 5, after V lost 0 bases and J lost 3 bases. This CDR3 region has 16 residues. The CDR3 sequence: CSARDDRVSGANVLTF. The CDR3 bases are TGCAGTGCTAGAGATGACAGGGTTAGTGGGGCCAACGTCCTGACTTTC.

This clonotype occurred a few times. V is TRBV29-1 and J is TRBJ2-7; either TRBD1 or TRBD2 may fit D (5 bases each). The CDR3 totals 14 residues. Germline assignment: CDR1 SQVTM and CDR2 ANQGSEA. V was pared by 7 bases and J by 0 bases, with 16 bases between. The CDR3 here is CSAWDQPNSYEQYF. The CDR3 DNA is TGCAGCGCCTGGGACCAACCGAACTCCTACGAGCAGTACTTC.

This clonotype was recorded at least ten times. The J gene is TRBJ2-3, the V gene TRBV20-1, with D maybe TRBD2 (5 bases). The CDR3 totals 13 residues. The germline V and J ends were trimmed by 5 bases and 0 bases, with 9 bases remaining between them. Germline CDR1 DFQATT, CDR2 SNEGSKA (reference sequence). CDR3 in DNA: TGCAGTGCTTCTCGGACTAGCACAGATACGCAGTATTTT. The encoded protein is CSASRTSTDTQYF.

This chain uses TRBV3-1 with TRBJ1-4, with D unclear. Germline CDR1 is LGHDT and CDR2 is YNNKEL (reference sequence). The CDR3 contains 17 residues. V was pared by 3 bases and J by 5 bases, with 19 bases between. CDR3 sequence reads: CASSHLTGSRGNEKLFF. The CDR3 nucleotides read TGTGCCAGCAGCCACCTCACTGGCAGTCGGGGAAATGAAAAACTGTTTTTT.

This chain connects TRBV4-1 to TRBJ2-7, with D unresolved. CDR1 is MGHRA and CDR2 is YSYEKL in the germline V gene. The germline V and J ends were trimmed by 0 bases and 2 bases, with 20 bases remaining between them. This CDR3 comprises 18 residues. The CDR3 bases are TGCGCCAGCAGCCAAGAACCCACCCGGACCCACGCCCCCTACGAGCAGTACTTC. Its translation: CASSQEPTRTHAPYEQYF.

The rearrangement joins TRBV2 to TRBJ1-3; no clear D gene. The CDR3 extends over 14 amino acids. V was shortened by 7 bases and J by 0 bases, with 10 bases between the two germline ends. Looked up from germline, CDR1 is SNHLY and CDR2 is FYNNEI. The CDR3 spells CASKIDLSGNTIYF. The CDR3 DNA reads as TGTGCCAGCAAAATAGACCTCTCTGGAAACACCATATATTTT. Full variable domain (missing parts from reference TRBV2 and TRBJ1-3): EPEVTQTPSHQVTQMGQEVILRCVPISNHLYFYWYRQILGQKVEFLVSFYNNEISEKSEIFDDQFSVERPDGSNFTLKIRSTKLEDSAMYFCASKIDLSGNTIYFGEGSWLTVV.

This clonotype was seen only a few times. The chain links TRBV27 to TRBJ1-6; D is uncertain. CDR3 length equals 13 residues. Trimming took off 6 bases at V and 13 bases at J, with 16 bases between the two ends. Germline assignment: CDR1 MNHEY and CDR2 SMNVEV (reference sequence). CDR3 sequence reads: CASSLNVYGPLHF. The CDR3 nucleotides read TGTGCCAGCAGCCTGAATGTTTATGGGCCCCTCCACTTT.

The chain is built from TRBV5-5 and TRBJ2-7; D gene uncertain. Germline assignment: CDR1 SGHKS and CDR2 YYEKEE (reference sequence). The V gene lost 0 bases and the J gene lost 4 bases, with 8 bases spanning the gap. The CDR3 covers 13 residues. CDR3 residues: CASSLEQIYEQYF. DNA of the CDR3: TGTGCCAGCAGCTTGGAACAGATATACGAGCAGTACTTC.

This clonotype was detected ten times or more. The chain uses TRBV20-1 and TRBJ2-3; no clear D gene. Germline loops: CDR1 DFQATT, CDR2 SNEGSKA (reference sequence). The V end was cut by 3 bases, the J end by 0 bases, with 13 bases between. The CDR3 extends over 15 amino acids. CDR3 amino acids: CSASPFAGSTDTQYF. The CDR3 DNA is TGCAGTGCTAGCCCGTTCGCTGGGAGCACAGATACGCAGTATTTT.

This clonotype was detected a few times. V and J are TRBV6-5 and TRBJ1-2, with 8 bases matching TRBD1. CDR3 length: 14 residues. Germline assignment: CDR1 MNHEY and CDR2 SVGAGI. Losses at the gene ends were 0 bases for V and 4 bases for J; bases not matched to a gene: 1. CDR3 nucleotide sequence: TGTGCCAGCAGTTACTCGGACAGGGTCTATGGCTACACCTTC. This gives the protein CASSYSDRVYGYTF.

This clonotype was seen only a few times. The chain links TRBV15 to TRBJ2-2; no definite D call. V was trimmed by 1 base and J by 0 bases, leaving 18 bases between them. CDR1 LNHNV and CDR2 YYDKDF come from the germline V gene (reference sequence). CDR3 length equals 19 residues. The CDR3 sequence: CATSRGRVARHTNTGELFF. CDR3 nucleotides: TGTGCCACCAGCAGAGGCCGTGTGGCACGTCATACGAACACCGGGGAGCTGTTTTTT.

The chain has TRBV5-1 and TRBJ2-3; TRBD2 matches at 9 bases. The CDR3 is made up of 15 amino acids. CDR1 SGHRS and CDR2 YFSETQ come from the germline V gene. Trimming at V came to 4 bases and at J to 3 bases, leaving 6 bases not matched to a gene. The DNA for the CDR3 is TGCGCCAGCAGCCAGATTAGCGGGAGAACAGATACGCAGTATTTT. Its protein product is CASSQISGRTDTQYF.